This T cell receptor (beta chain) was identified in a study of CD8 T cells in ankylosing spondylitis. TCRdb called the 5' RACE reads again in MiXCR, with one record for every CDR3 protein. The sample consists of about 130,000 distinct CDR3 sequences, around 9% of them appearing once. This clonotype has more than one count but fewer than ten. One junction end does not reproduce the germline sequence, and a read error may be involved. The sequence derives from a male donor with ankylosing spondylitis or in good health (not recorded which). Material: blood, either unsorted or a sorted T cell fraction (not recorded which).

CDR3 DNA: TGTGCCGGCAGCGGGAGGGTTTCAGATACGCAGTATTTT. Its protein product is CAGSGRVSDTQYF. This chain links TRBV7-2 with TRBJ2-3; 10 nucleotides align to TRBD2. The CDR3 sequence is 13 residues long. CDR1 SGHTA and CDR2 FQGNSA come from the germline V gene.